The 22 T cell receptor beta chains in this list originate from one sample, sequenced in a study of T cell repertoires in cytomegalovirus infection. Their specific antigens are unknown. TCRdb independently ran MiXCR on the reads; one entry per CDR3 protein. The sample contains 570,000 or so distinct CDR3 sequences, just under 40% of which appear only once. The material was cultured PBMCs, obtained from culture after CMV antigen stimulation. These receptors originate from a human donor in good health (CMV status not recorded). Some clones in this sample may be carry-over from other donors' samples.

The chain couples TRBV27 to TRBJ2-7; D perhaps matches TRBD1 (5 bases). Germline CDR1 reads MNHEY; CDR2 reads SMNVEV (reference sequence). The CDR3 contains 13 residues. V lost 3 bases and J 7 bases, leaving 13 bases between the germline ends. The CDR3 here is CASSFFSGREQYF. The CDR3 nucleotides read TGTGCCAGCAGTTTTTTTTCAGGGCGTGAGCAGTACTTC.

This clonotype was seen only a few times. The CDR3 nucleotides read TGTGCCATCAGTGAGTCTAATCTCTTGAACACTGAAGCTTTCTTT. Its translation is CAISESNLLNTEAFF. The rearrangement links TRBV10-3 to TRBJ1-1; D is uncertain. CDR1 is ENHRY and CDR2 is SYGVKD in the germline V gene. Trimming shortened V by 0 bases and J by 0 bases, and 8 bases separated the two germline ends. The CDR3 length is 15 residues.

The V call is TRBV19, the J call TRBJ2-2; the D is unclear. From germline, CDR1 is LNHDA and CDR2 SQIVND (reference sequence). Trimming stripped 7 bases from V and 6 bases from J, with 18 bases between. This CDR3 is 15 amino acids long. This CDR3 is CASKGTGAIAGELFF. CDR3 DNA: TGTGCCAGTAAGGGTACTGGAGCAATCGCCGGGGAGCTGTTTTTT.

This clonotype occurred a few times. The chain carries TRBV20-1 and TRBJ2-7, with 9 bases identical to TRBD2. CDR1 and CDR2 from the germline V gene are DFQATT and SNEGSKA (reference sequence). The CDR3 loop spans 15 amino acids. J lost 0 bases, V lost 6 bases, and 9 bases had no gene match. CDR3 DNA: TGCAGTGCGAGTCCTGTAGCGGGAGTCTCCTACGAGCAGTACTTC. Protein product: CSASPVAGVSYEQYF.

This clonotype was observed a handful of times. This sequence joins TRBV7-2 and TRBJ2-1; 9 bases fit TRBD1. V shed 6 bases, J shed 3 bases, and the junction held 6 bases outside the gene matches. CDR1 and CDR2 from the germline V gene are SGHTA and FQGNSA. The CDR3 contains 15 residues. The DNA for the CDR3 is TGTGCCAGCAGGCTACAGGGGGCCCACTACAATGAGCAGTTCTTC. Translation gives CASRLQGAHYNEQFF.

The chain is built from TRBV7-2 and TRBJ1-6; 9 positions match TRBD1. The V gene's germline CDR1 is SGHTA and CDR2 FQGNSA. This CDR3 comprises 14 residues. The junction had 7 bases not matched to a gene; V was cut back by 4 bases and J by 12 bases. The chain's CDR3 is CASSSGQGWLPLHF. The DNA for the CDR3 is TGTGCCAGCAGCTCGGGACAGGGATGGTTACCCCTCCACTTT.

CDR3 sequence (DNA): TGTGCCAGCAGCTTAGTGGGTGGGAATTACAATGAGCAGTTCTTC. Translating gives CASSLVGGNYNEQFF. V gene TRBV7-8 combines with J gene TRBJ2-1; no reliable D call. Trimming pared 1 base from V and 4 bases from J, leaving 11 bases between. This CDR3 is 15 amino acids long. Germline lookup yields CDR1 SGHVS and CDR2 FQNEAQ.

The gene calls are TRBV19 and TRBJ1-1; 7 bases fit TRBD1. Germline lookup yields CDR1 LNHDA and CDR2 SQIVND (reference sequence). The trim removed 6 bases at V and 3 bases at J, leaving 13 bases unmatched. This CDR3 spans 16 amino acids. In nucleotides, the CDR3 is TGTGCCAGTAGCCCCCAGACAGGGACTATGGACACTGAAGCTTTCTTT. This sequence encodes CASSPQTGTMDTEAFF.

This clonotype was counted only a few times. J is TRBJ1-1 and V is TRBV19; D unclear. The V gene lost 3 bases and the J gene lost 1 base, with 9 bases spanning the gap. In germline, CDR1 is LNHDA, CDR2 SQIVND (reference sequence). The length of the CDR3 is 14 residues. CDR3 sequence: CASSIGIQNTEAFF. In nucleotides, the CDR3 is TGTGCCAGTAGTATCGGGATTCAGAACACTGAAGCTTTCTTT. The whole variable domain, remainder taken from reference TRBV19 and TRBJ1-1, is DGGITQSPKYLFRKEGQNVTLSCEQNLNHDAMYWYRQDPGQGLRLIYYSQIVNDFQKGDIAEGYSVSREKKESFPLTVTSAQKNPTAFYLCASSIGIQNTEAFFGQGTRLTVV.

V is TRBV20-1 and J is TRBJ1-5; tentatively, D is TRBD1 (5 bases). Germline V lookup: CDR1 DFQATT, CDR2 SNEGSKA (reference sequence). This CDR3 has 15 amino acids. Trimming removed 6 bases at V and 5 bases at J, with 20 bases between. The CDR3 protein is CSARAGSGHYQPQHF. The DNA of the CDR3 is TGCAGTGCCAGGGCGGGCAGCGGACATTATCAGCCCCAGCATTTT.

The rearrangement uses TRBV27 and TRBJ2-3; D uncertain. CDR1 is MNHEY and CDR2 is SMNVEV in the germline V gene (reference sequence). V was shortened by 7 bases and J by 2 bases, with 13 bases between the two germline ends. There are 14 residues in the CDR3. The CDR3 region is CASKIERATDTQYF. The CDR3, as DNA: TGTGCCAGCAAAATTGAACGGGCCACAGATACGCAGTATTTT.

This clonotype was seen more than once but under ten times. This chain connects TRBV28 to TRBJ2-5; either TRBD1 or TRBD2 may supply D (5 bases each). The germline CDR1 and CDR2 sequences are MDHEN and SYDVKM. V was cut by 4 bases and J by 4 bases, with 10 bases left in between. The CDR3 sequence is 13 residues long. CDR3 sequence (DNA): TGTGCCAGCAGTTCGTACGGGGCAGAGACCCAGTACTTC. Its protein is CASSSYGAETQYF.

The chain uses TRBV11-3 and TRBJ1-2; no clear D. The germline V and J ends were trimmed by 1 base and 14 bases, with 23 bases remaining between them. This CDR3 is 15 amino acids long. Germline V gene sequence: CDR1 SGHNT, CDR2 YENEEA. This CDR3 is CASSLASNFRGRETF. The CDR3 DNA is TGTGCCAGCAGCTTAGCGTCAAACTTCCGCGGAAGAGAAACCTTC.

The chain has TRBV7-9 and TRBJ2-5; 15 bases agree with TRBD2. V shed 5 bases and J 8 bases; nucleotides not matched to a gene: 6. The CDR3 extends over 15 amino acids. Germline loops: CDR1 SEHNR, CDR2 FQNEAQ (reference sequence). CDR3 in DNA: TGTGCCAGCAGCCCCCCGGGACTAGCGGGGGGAACCCAGTACTTC. Its protein is CASSPPGLAGGTQYF.

At least ten counts were recorded for this clonotype. This sequence joins TRBV7-2 and TRBJ2-7, with D possibly being TRBD2 (6 bases). V was clipped by 4 bases and J by 1 base, with 11 bases between them. Germline lookup yields CDR1 SGHTA and CDR2 FQGNSA. CDR3 length: 14 amino acids. The CDR3 here is CASSSSSDSYEQYF. The CDR3 DNA follows: TGTGCCAGCAGCTCGTCTAGCGATTCCTACGAGCAGTACTTC.

The chain combines TRBV19 with TRBJ1-2, with a possible D match to TRBD1 (5 bases). The CDR3 totals 14 residues. Trimming cost V 3 bases and J 2 bases, with 10 bases left between them. Germline loops: CDR1 LNHDA, CDR2 SQIVND (reference sequence). CDR3 in amino acids: CASSMGLGNYGYTF. The CDR3 bases are TGTGCCAGTAGTATGGGACTGGGGAACTATGGCTACACCTTC.

The V and J genes are TRBV15 and TRBJ2-7; D uncertain. The CDR3 totals 14 residues. Germline CDR1 reads LNHNV; CDR2 reads YYDKDF (reference sequence). V lost 4 bases and J lost 2, with 12 bases in between. The CDR3 is CATSTGEIAYEQYF. The CDR3 DNA sequence: TGTGCCACCAGCACCGGAGAGATAGCCTACGAGCAGTACTTC.

V gene TRBV19 combines with J gene TRBJ2-7; D may match TRBD1 or TRBD2 (5 bases each). The V end was cut by 6 bases, the J end by 6 bases, with 9 bases between. This CDR3 region has 11 residues. Germline-derived CDR1 and CDR2 are LNHDA and SQIVND (reference sequence). CDR3 DNA: TGTGCCAGTAGCGATGGGGGCGAGCAGTACTTC. This sequence encodes CASSDGGEQYF.

The chain carries TRBV12-3 or TRBV12-4 and TRBJ2-1, with TRBD2 matching 15 bases. The CDR3 loop spans 15 amino acids. The J segment lost 7 bases and the V segment lost 8 bases, leaving 6 bases of the junction unmatched. The CDR3: CASGRGTSGRNEQFF. The CDR3 nucleotides are TGTGCCAGCGGCCGAGGGACTAGCGGGAGGAATGAGCAGTTCTTC.

This clonotype was counted only a few times. The chain recombines TRBV2 with TRBJ2-1, with a weak D call TRBD2 (5 bases). Germline values: CDR1 SNHLY, CDR2 FYNNEI. The V end lost 3 bases, the J end lost 5 bases, and 11 bases lay between the germline ends. This CDR3 has 14 residues. The CDR3 protein is CASSETTRDNEQFF. The CDR3 nucleotides are TGTGCCAGCAGTGAGACAACTAGAGACAATGAGCAGTTCTTC. Full variable domain (remainder filled in from reference TRBV2 and TRBJ2-1): EPEVTQTPSHQVTQMGQEVILRCVPISNHLYFYWYRQILGQKVEFLVSFYNNEISEKSEIFDDQFSVERPDGSNFTLKIRSTKLEDSAMYFCASSETTRDNEQFFGPGTRLTVL.

The chain uses TRBV15 and TRBJ2-5; D may be TRBD2 (6 bases). Germline V gene lookup returns CDR1 LNHNV and CDR2 YYDKDF (reference sequence). The CDR3 has 14 amino acids. Trimming removed 2 bases from V and 3 bases from J, with 10 bases in between. This CDR3 is CATSRQGGEETQYF. In DNA, the CDR3 is TGTGCCACCAGCAGACAGGGCGGGGAAGAGACCCAGTACTTC.

The V call is TRBV27, the J call TRBJ2-3; D is unclear. Germline CDR1 is MNHEY and CDR2 is SMNVEV (reference sequence). V was clipped by 7 bases and J by 5 bases, with 13 bases between them. The length of the CDR3 is 13 residues. CDR3 amino acids: CASNGYQEDTQYF. CDR3 nucleotides: TGTGCCAGCAATGGGTATCAGGAAGATACGCAGTATTTT.